Listed below are T cell receptor beta chains from one sample, sequenced in a study of tumour-infiltrating T cells in Burkitt lymphoma. Here immunoSEQ multiplex PCR was the method, and the copy in TCRdb shows in-frame clones only, minus some. The sample lists around 2,500 clones, about 24% occurring once. The sample taken for sequencing was tumor tissue from a relapse. The receptor set was obtained from a human donor with relapsed Burkitt lymphoma. Some clones in this sample may be carry-over from other donors' samples. The CDR3 runs from the conserved cysteine through the conserved F or W. D genes are given only for firm matches. Clone size appears in some rows only: once, few, many, or a class for an expanded clone.

j_gene	abundance	len	d_gene	v_gene	CDR3aa	CDR3nt
TRBJ2-7	-	14	-	TRBV5-6	CASSLGGSSYEQYF	TGTGCCAGCAGCTTAGGCGGTTCCTCCTACGAGCAGTATTTC
TRBJ2-1	few	14	-	TRBV9	CASSVGGDPREQFF	TGTGCCAGCAGCGTAGGCGGGGACCCTAGGGAGCAGTTCTTC
TRBJ1-2	few	16	TRBD1	TRBV29-1	CSVEANTGVGNYGYTF	TGCAGCGTTGAAGCAAACACAGGGGTAGGAAACTATGGCTACACCTTC
TRBJ2-5	-	15	TRBD2	TRBV6-5	CASSYSRGGLETQYF	TGTGCCAGCAGTTACTCGAGGGGAGGGTTGGAGACCCAGTACTTC
TRBJ2-3	few	18	TRBD1	TRBV7-9	CASSSDGPGQGRTDTQYF	TGTGCCAGCAGCTCCGACGGCCCGGGACAGGGGCGCACAGATACGCAGTATTTT
TRBJ2-1	-	14	-	TRBV7-2	CASSLGLAGYEQFF	TGTGCCAGCAGCTTAGGTCTAGCAGGGTATGAGCAGTTCTTC
TRBJ2-5	few	14	-	TRBV28	CATPGTDYQETQYF	TGTGCCACCCCGGGCACCGACTACCAAGAGACCCAGTACTTC
TRBJ2-5	-	12	-	TRBV5-4	CASSQALSTQYF	TGTGCCAGCAGCCAGGCCCTGTCGACCCAGTACTTC
TRBJ2-7	medium-sized	13	-	TRBV30	CAWSVDGSYEQYF	TGTGCCTGGAGTGTAGACGGCTCCTACGAGCAGTACTTC
TRBJ1-2	-	14	-	TRBV9	CASSVDPGTYGYTF	TGTGCCAGCAGCGTAGATCCAGGGACCTATGGCTACACCTTC
TRBJ2-5	-	17	TRBD2	TRBV7-9	CASSYSGTRDYQETQYF	TGTGCCAGCAGCTACTCCGGGACTAGGGACTACCAAGAGACCCAGTACTTC
TRBJ2-7	-	15	TRBD1	TRBV4-1	CASSQEEPGQYEQYF	TGCGCCAGCAGCCAAGAAGAGCCGGGACAGTACGAGCAGTACTTC
TRBJ2-6	-	17	-	TRBV18	CASSLTLREAGANVLTF	TGTGCCAGCTCGCTCACGCTCAGGGAAGCTGGGGCCAACGTCCTGACTTTC
TRBJ1-4	few	14	-	TRBV13	CASSLLGGIEKLFF	TGTGCCAGCAGCTTACTGGGGGGGATAGAAAAACTGTTTTTT
TRBJ1-5	-	12	-	TRBV30	CAWSSGNQPQHF	TGTGCCTGGAGCAGTGGCAATCAGCCCCAGCATTTT
TRBJ2-3	-	13	TRBD2	TRBV5-4	CASSAGTRDTQYF	TGTGCCAGCAGCGCCGGGACTAGAGATACGCAGTATTTT
TRBJ1-1	few	15	-	TRBV15	CATSREPGGNTEAFF	TGTGCCACCAGCAGAGAACCCGGGGGGAACACTGAAGCTTTCTTT
TRBJ1-6	-	18	TRBD1	TRBV5-1	CASSLARDSGDVDSPLHF	TGCGCCAGCAGCTTGGCCCGGGACAGTGGTGATGTGGATTCACCCCTCCACTTT
TRBJ1-1	few	14	TRBD1	TRBV7-9	CASSLVGAGGQAFF	TGTGCCAGCAGCTTAGTTGGGGCAGGGGGGCAAGCTTTCTTT
TRBJ2-1	few	12	TRBD2	TRBV11-2	CASSFGGAEQFF	TGTGCCAGCAGCTTCGGGGGGGCTGAGCAGTTCTTC
TRBJ2-7	few	14	TRBD2	TRBV9	CASSAREAGFEQYF	TGTGCCAGCAGCGCTCGGGAGGCGGGGTTCGAGCAGTACTTC
TRBJ2-5	-	16	-	TRBV25-1	CASSARGGTPRETQYF	TGTGCCAGCAGTGCCCGAGGGGGGACCCCTCGAGAGACCCAGTACTTC
TRBJ1-5	-	15	TRBD1	TRBV7-2	CASSQGGYSNQPQHF	TGTGCCAGCAGCCAGGGGGGTTATAGCAATCAGCCCCAGCATTTT
TRBJ2-7	few	14	TRBD1	TRBV5-6	CASSLGQGAYEQYF	TGTGCCAGCAGCTTGGGGCAGGGGGCCTACGAGCAGTACTTC
TRBJ1-1	large	15	-	TRBV9	CASSVVGVVNTEAFF	TGTGCCAGCAGCGTAGTAGGAGTCGTGAACACTGAAGCTTTCTTT
TRBJ2-7	few	14	-	TRBV28	CASSLSSGPGEQYF	TGTGCCAGCAGTTTATCGTCGGGGCCGGGGGAGCAGTACTTC
TRBJ2-5	-	14	-	TRBV18	CASSHPLLLETQYF	TGTGCCAGCTCACATCCTCTTTTATTGGAGACCCAGTACTTC
TRBJ1-1	-	13	-	TRBV5-6	CASSLPGNTEAFF	TGTGCCAGCAGCTTGCCAGGAAACACTGAAGCTTTCTTT
TRBJ1-3	-	17	-	TRBV15	CATSRDRGGRTGNTIYF	TGTGCCACCAGCAGAGATCGGGGAGGGAGGACTGGAAACACCATATATTTT
TRBJ2-3	-	18	TRBD2	TRBV10-2	CASREGDWREVRTDTQYF	TGCGCCAGCAGAGAAGGGGACTGGCGGGAGGTCAGGACAGATACGCAGTATTTT
TRBJ2-7	few	11	-	TRBV20-1	CSAGHKLEQYF	TGCAGTGCCGGCCACAAACTCGAGCAGTACTTC
TRBJ2-7	-	14	-	TRBV9	CASSATGSSYEQYF	TGTGCCAGCAGCGCAACGGGGTCCTCCTACGAGCAGTACTTC
TRBJ2-1	-	16	TRBD2	TRBV19	CASSIGAAGGPNEQFF	TGTGCCAGTAGTATAGGGGCGGCGGGGGGGCCCAATGAGCAGTTCTTC
TRBJ2-5	-	13	TRBD1	TRBV5-1	CASSLDREETQYF	TGCGCCAGCAGCCTAGACAGGGAAGAGACCCAGTACTTC
TRBJ2-7	-	13	-	TRBV7-9	CASSHRELHEQYF	TGTGCCAGCAGTCACAGGGAGTTGCACGAGCAGTACTTC
TRBJ2-2	hyperexpanded	15	-	TRBV11-2	CASSFSGANTGELFF	TGTGCCAGCAGCTTTTCGGGGGCAAACACCGGGGAGCTGTTTTTT
TRBJ2-3	few	15	-	TRBV7-9	CASSLPGQGTDTQYF	TGTGCCAGCAGCCTACCGGGCCAAGGGACCGATACGCAGTATTTT